Below, 13 T cell receptor beta chains from the same sample are listed, as sequenced in a study of shared clonotypes between healthy human individuals. The method was immunoSEQ multiplex PCR; TCRdb's version includes in-frame clones alone and lacks a portion of them. The sample yields hundreds of thousands of clones, 55% to 85% seen once. The sample was memory CD4+ T cells sorted from blood. Described subset: CD45RA-negative fraction. These receptors were obtained from a woman between 25 and 40 years old in good health.

The chain joins TRBV9 to TRBJ2-7; a possible D gene is TRBD1 (6 bases). The germline gives CDR1 SGDLS, CDR2 YYNGEE. The CDR3 covers 14 residues. The V and J ends lost 1 base and 3 bases respectively, with 11 bases between them. The CDR3 spells CASSVTGYRYEQYF. DNA of the CDR3: TGTGCCAGCAGCGTAACAGGGTATCGCTACGAGCAGTACTTC. Drawing the rest from reference TRBV9 and TRBJ2-7, the complete variable domain is DSGVTQTPKHLITATGQRVTLRCSPRSGDLSVYWYQQSLDQGLQFLIQYYNGEERAKGNILERFSAQQFPDLHSELNLSSLELGDSALYFCASSVTGYRYEQYFGPGTRLTVT.

The chain employs TRBV6-1 and TRBJ1-1; no clear D. Germline CDR1 reads MNHNS; CDR2 reads SASEGT. Between the trimmed V and J ends, which lost 7 bases and 0 bases, there was a span of 9 bases. The CDR3 extends over 13 amino acids. CDR3 sequence: CASTSRLNTEAFF. CDR3 in DNA: TGTGCCAGCACTAGCCGATTGAACACTGAAGCTTTCTTT.

For this clone: At the DNA level, this CDR3 is encoded by other sequences in the same sample as well. The CDR3, as DNA: TGTGCCAGCAGTGAATTACAGGGCTCCTACAATGAGCAGTTCTTC. Protein product: CASSELQGSYNEQFF. This rearrangement joins TRBV2 to TRBJ2-1; TRBD1 is a possible D gene (6 bases). V was cut by 2 bases and J by 0 bases, with 8 bases left in between. Germline V gene sequence: CDR1 SNHLY, CDR2 FYNNEI. The CDR3 covers 15 residues.

This clone was detected only once. The rearrangement uses TRBV11-3 and TRBJ2-3; 10 bases are a match to TRBD1. V dropped 1 base and J dropped 4; count of bases not matched to a gene: 5. From germline, CDR1 is SGHNT and CDR2 YENEEA. This CDR3 contains 16 residues. The CDR3 is CASSLGGQGRSDTQYF. As DNA, the CDR3 is TGTGCCAGCAGCTTAGGGGGACAGGGGAGGTCAGATACGCAGTATTTT.

This clone was observed a few times. The rearrangement uses TRBV13 and TRBJ1-3; TRBD1 is a possible D gene (5 bases). The CDR3 runs 15 residues. The germline gives CDR1 PRHDT, CDR2 FYEKMQ (reference sequence). V lost 5 bases and J 4 bases, leaving 15 bases between the germline ends. The CDR3 loop is CASSGGAGRGNTIYF. The CDR3 region has the DNA TGTGCCAGCAGCGGCGGGGCAGGGAGGGGAAACACCATATATTTT. Supplemented by reference TRBV13 and TRBJ1-3, the full variable domain reads AAGVIQSPRHLIKEKRETATLKCYPIPRHDTVYWYQQGPGQDPQFLISFYEKMQSDKGSIPDRFSAQQFSDYHSELNMSSLELGDSALYFCASSGGAGRGNTIYFGEGSWLTVV.

This clone was found once. The chain links TRBV6-1 to TRBJ2-4, with D maybe TRBD1 (6 bases). CDR3 length equals 18 residues. Germline CDR1 is MNHNS and CDR2 is SASEGT. V lost 0 bases and J lost 0, with 15 bases in between. As DNA, the CDR3 is TGTGCCAGCAGTGAAGCCCCAGGACAGTCACTAGCCAAAAACATTCAGTACTTC. Translation gives CASSEAPGQSLAKNIQYF.

This rearrangement joins TRBV5-1 to TRBJ1-1, with D possibly TRBD1 on 5 matching bases. This CDR3 region has 17 residues. V lost 4 bases and J lost 1, with 20 bases in between. The germline gives CDR1 SGHRS, CDR2 YFSETQ. In nucleotides, the CDR3 is TGCGCCAGCAGCCCCCTTTTGGGGGAAGTAAAGAACACTGAAGCTTTCTTT. Amino acid sequence: CASSPLLGEVKNTEAFF.

The V and J genes are TRBV7-9 and TRBJ1-1; 7 bases match TRBD1. CDR3 size: 15 residues. V trimming: 3 bases; J trimming: 1 base; junction bases outside the gene matches: 5. The germline gives CDR1 SEHNR, CDR2 FQNEAQ (reference sequence). For the CDR3, the DNA is TGTGCCAGCAGCTTTTTTCGACAGGGGAACACTGAAGCTTTCTTT. Protein sequence: CASSFFRQGNTEAFF. Together with reference TRBV7-9 and TRBJ1-1, the CDR3 gives the full variable domain: DTGVSQNPRHKITKRGQNVTFRCDPISEHNRLYWYRQTLGQGPEFLTYFQNEAQLEKSRLLSDRFSAERPKGSFSTLEIQRTEQGDSAMYLCASSFFRQGNTEAFFGQGTRLTVV.

The chain has TRBV10-3 and TRBJ2-5; TRBD1 matches at 7 bases. CDR3 length: 14 residues. V shed 5 bases, J shed 5 bases, and the junction held 8 bases outside the gene matches. Germline CDR1 and CDR2: ENHRY and SYGVKD. CDR3 in amino acids: CAISRDSGRETQYF. DNA of the CDR3: TGTGCCATCAGTCGGGACAGCGGAAGGGAGACCCAGTACTTC.

This chain uses TRBV4-1 with TRBJ1-5, with D possibly being TRBD1 (5 bases). Deletions cut 0 bases from V and 6 bases from J, with 12 bases between. The CDR3 is 15 residues long. Germline V CDR1 and CDR2: MGHRA, YSYEKL. Here the CDR3 DNA reads TGCGCCAGCAGCCAAGAAAAGGGGTGGGGTCAGCCCCAGCATTTT. Its protein is CASSQEKGWGQPQHF.

The rearrangement links TRBV29-1 to TRBJ2-1; 7 bases agree with TRBD2. CDR1 SQVTM and CDR2 ANQGSEA come from the germline V gene. The V segment lost 6 bases and the J segment 4 bases; nucleotides outside the gene matches: 9. The CDR3 length is 14 residues. For the CDR3, the DNA is TGCAGCGTCGCCCCTAGCGGAAAATACAATGAGCAGTTCTTC. Protein sequence: CSVAPSGKYNEQFF.

This chain uses TRBV7-2 with TRBJ2-1; 9 bases fit TRBD2. V dropped 3 bases and J dropped 4; count of bases not matched to a gene: 7. Germline CDR1 and CDR2: SGHTA and FQGNSA. The CDR3 contains 16 residues. The CDR3 DNA sequence: TGTGCCAGCAGCTTGGGTAGCGGGAGTGCATACAATGAGCAGTTCTTC. It encodes CASSLGSGSAYNEQFF. The full variable domain, its missing parts supplied by reference TRBV7-2 and TRBJ2-1, is GAGVSQSPSNKVTEKGKDVELRCDPISGHTALYWYRQSLGQGLEFLIYFQGNSAPDKSGLPSDRFSAERTGGSVSTLTIQRTQQEDSAVYLCASSLGSGSAYNEQFFGPGTRLTVL.

Here the CDR3 DNA reads TGTGCCAGCAGTTTCCCAGCCGGACTACGGTTTTCCTACGAGCAGTACTTC. This encodes CASSFPAGLRFSYEQYF. This chain links TRBV28 with TRBJ2-7, with a weak D call TRBD2 (6 bases). This CDR3 is 17 amino acids long. Trimming stripped 3 bases from V and 1 base from J, with 19 bases between. Germline CDR1 reads MDHEN; CDR2 reads SYDVKM.